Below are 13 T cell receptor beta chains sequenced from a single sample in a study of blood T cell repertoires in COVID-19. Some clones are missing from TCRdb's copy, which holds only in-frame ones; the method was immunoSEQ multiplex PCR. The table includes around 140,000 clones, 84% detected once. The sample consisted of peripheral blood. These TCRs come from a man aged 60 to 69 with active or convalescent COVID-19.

The CDR3 protein is CASSSHRDTLPTDTQYF. CDR3 nucleotide sequence: TGTGCCAGCAGTTCCCACCGGGACACCCTTCCCACAGATACGCAGTATTTT. The chain links TRBV6-2 or TRBV6-3 to TRBJ2-3; a weak D match, TRBD1 (6 bases). Germline V CDR1 and CDR2: MNHEY, SVGEGT. CDR3 length: 17 residues. Trimming removed 4 bases at V and 2 bases at J, with 19 bases between.

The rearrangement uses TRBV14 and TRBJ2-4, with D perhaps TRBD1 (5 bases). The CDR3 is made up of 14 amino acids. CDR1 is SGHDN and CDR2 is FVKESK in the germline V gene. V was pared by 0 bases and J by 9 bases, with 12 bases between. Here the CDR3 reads CASSQEGLRGIQYF. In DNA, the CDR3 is TGTGCCAGCAGCCAAGAGGGCCTAAGGGGCATTCAGTACTTC.

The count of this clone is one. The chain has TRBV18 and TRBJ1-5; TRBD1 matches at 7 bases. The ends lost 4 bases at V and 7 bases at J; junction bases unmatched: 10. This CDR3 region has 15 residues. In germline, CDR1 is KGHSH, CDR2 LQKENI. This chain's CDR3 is CASSQETGARQPQHF. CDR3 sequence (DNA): TGTGCCAGCTCACAAGAAACAGGGGCTCGACAGCCCCAGCATTTT.

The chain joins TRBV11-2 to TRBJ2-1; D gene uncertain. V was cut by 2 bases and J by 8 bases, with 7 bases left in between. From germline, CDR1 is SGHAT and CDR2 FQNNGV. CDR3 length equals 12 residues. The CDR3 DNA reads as TGTGCCAGCAGCTTACTTTCTTATGAGCAGTTCTTC. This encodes CASSLLSYEQFF. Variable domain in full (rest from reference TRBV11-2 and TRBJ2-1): EAGVAQSPRYKIIEKRQSVAFWCNPISGHATLYWYQQILGQGPKLLIQFQNNGVVDDSQLPKDRFSAERLKGVDSTLKIQPAKLEDSAVYLCASSLLSYEQFFGPGTRLTVL.

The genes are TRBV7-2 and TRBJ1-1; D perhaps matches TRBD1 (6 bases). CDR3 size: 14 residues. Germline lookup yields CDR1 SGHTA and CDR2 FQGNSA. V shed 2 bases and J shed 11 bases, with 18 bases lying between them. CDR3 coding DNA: TGTGCCAGCAGCTTATACAAAAGACAGGCTCGGGCTTTCTTT. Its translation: CASSLYKRQARAFF.

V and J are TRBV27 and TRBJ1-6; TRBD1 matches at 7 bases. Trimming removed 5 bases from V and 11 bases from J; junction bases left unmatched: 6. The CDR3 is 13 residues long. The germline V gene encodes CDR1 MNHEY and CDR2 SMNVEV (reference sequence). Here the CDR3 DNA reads TGTGCCAGCAGTCGACAGGGCGGGACACCCCTCCACTTT. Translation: CASSRQGGTPLHF.

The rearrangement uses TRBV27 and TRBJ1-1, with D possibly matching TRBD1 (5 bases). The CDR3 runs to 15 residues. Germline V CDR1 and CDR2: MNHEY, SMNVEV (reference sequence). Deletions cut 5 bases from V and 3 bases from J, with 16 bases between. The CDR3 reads CASSPGTDGYTEAFF. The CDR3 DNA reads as TGTGCCAGCAGTCCCGGGACTGATGGGTACACTGAAGCTTTCTTT.

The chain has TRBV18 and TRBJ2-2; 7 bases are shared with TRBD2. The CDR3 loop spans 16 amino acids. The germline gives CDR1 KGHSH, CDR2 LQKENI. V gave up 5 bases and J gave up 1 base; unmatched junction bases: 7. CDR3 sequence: CASSSRLAQNTGELFF. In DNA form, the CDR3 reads TGTGCCAGCTCATCCCGACTAGCACAGAACACCGGGGAGCTGTTTTTT.

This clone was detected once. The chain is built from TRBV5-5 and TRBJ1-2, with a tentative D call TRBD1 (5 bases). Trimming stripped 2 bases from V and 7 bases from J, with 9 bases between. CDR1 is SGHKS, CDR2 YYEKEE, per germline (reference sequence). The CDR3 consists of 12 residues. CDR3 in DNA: TGTGCCAGCAGCTTCGTCCAGGGTGGCTACACCTTC. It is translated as CASSFVQGGYTF. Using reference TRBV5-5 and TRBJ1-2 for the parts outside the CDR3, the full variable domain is DAGVTQSPTHLIKTRGQQVTLRCSPISGHKSVSWYQQVLGQGPQFIFQYYEKEERGRGNFPDRFSARQFPNYSSELNVNALLLGDSALYLCASSFVQGGYTFGSGTRLTVV.

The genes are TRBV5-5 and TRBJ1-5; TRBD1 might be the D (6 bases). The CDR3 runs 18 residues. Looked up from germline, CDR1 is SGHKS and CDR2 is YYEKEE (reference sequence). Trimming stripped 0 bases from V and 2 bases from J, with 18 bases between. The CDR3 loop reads CASSLDLSGGGGNQPQHF. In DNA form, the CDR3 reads TGTGCCAGCAGCTTGGATTTATCGGGGGGCGGTGGCAATCAGCCCCAGCATTTT.

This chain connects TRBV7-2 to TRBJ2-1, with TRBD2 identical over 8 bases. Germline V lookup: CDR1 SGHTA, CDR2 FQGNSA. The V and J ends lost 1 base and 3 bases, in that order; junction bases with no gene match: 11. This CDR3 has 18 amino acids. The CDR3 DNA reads TGTGCCAGCAGCTTAGTCGCCACTAGCGGCCTCTTCTACAATGAGCAGTTCTTC. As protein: CASSLVATSGLFYNEQFF.

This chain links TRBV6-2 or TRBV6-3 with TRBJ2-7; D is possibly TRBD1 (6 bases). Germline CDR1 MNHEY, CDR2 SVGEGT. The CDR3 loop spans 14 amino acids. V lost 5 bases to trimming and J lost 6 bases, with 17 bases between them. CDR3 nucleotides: TGTGCCAGCAGTCTACAGGGTTCAACCGGCGAGCAGTACTTC. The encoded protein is CASSLQGSTGEQYF.

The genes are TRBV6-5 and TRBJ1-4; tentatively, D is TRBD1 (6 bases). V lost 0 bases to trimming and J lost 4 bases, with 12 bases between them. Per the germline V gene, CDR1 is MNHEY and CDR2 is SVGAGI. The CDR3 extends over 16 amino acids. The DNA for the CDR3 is TGTGCCAGCAGTTACTCGAAGGGGGTTGTTAATGAAAAACTGTTTTTT. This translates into CASSYSKGVVNEKLFF.